Each of the 23 T cell receptor beta chains below was sequenced from the same sample in a study of molecular identifiers for immune sequencing clone quantification. TCRdb reanalysed the PCR reads using MiXCR and keeps one entry per CDR3 protein. The table shows 75,000 to 95,000 distinct CDR3 sequences, with about 23% occurring only once. Material: naive CD8+ T cells from blood, with Jurkat cell RNA spiked in. Specified subset: FACS-sorted CD8+CD4-CCR7+CD45RA+ naive T cells. The receptors here all came from a human donor in good health. Some libraries in this study had Jurkat cell RNA spiked in.

This clonotype has only a few counts. This rearrangement joins TRBV28 to TRBJ1-1; D not resolved. Germline assignment: CDR1 MDHEN and CDR2 SYDVKM. Trimming pared 8 bases from V and 2 bases from J, leaving 15 bases between. The CDR3 extends over 14 amino acids. CDR3 loop: CASGLTAINTEAFF. CDR3 coding DNA: TGTGCCAGCGGTCTCACAGCTATTAACACTGAAGCTTTCTTT. The whole variable domain, remainder taken from reference TRBV28 and TRBJ1-1, is DVKVTQSSRYLVKRTGEKVFLECVQDMDHENMFWYRQDPGLGLRLIYFSYDVKMKEKGDIPEGYSVSREKKERFSLILESASTNQTSMYLCASGLTAINTEAFFGQGTRLTVV.

To note about this clonotype: The junction differs from germline at one of its ends, possibly a read error. V gene TRBV29-1 combines with J gene TRBJ1-2; TRBD1 is a possible D gene (6 bases). There are 12 residues in the CDR3. From germline, CDR1 is SQVTM and CDR2 ANQGSEA. The DNA of the CDR3 is TGCAGCGCTGAACAGGGAGATTATGGCTACACCTTC. It specifies CSAEQGDYGYTF.

In the case of this clonotype: This may be a read error, as it is one base from a much larger clone. This chain uses TRBV20-1 with TRBJ2-3; D ambiguous. V was trimmed by 0 bases and J by 2 bases, leaving 12 bases between them. Germline V gene data show CDR1 as DFQATT and CDR2 as SNEGSKA (reference sequence). CDR3 length: 15 amino acids. CDR3 loop: CSARDGHDNTDTQYF. CDR3 DNA: TGCAGTGCTAGAGATGGTCATGACAACACAGATACGCAGTATTTT.

This clonotype showed up many times. The chain joins TRBV27 to TRBJ1-4, with TRBD1 as a possible D gene (6 bases). The CDR3 spans 14 residues. Germline CDR1 is MNHEY and CDR2 is SMNVEV (reference sequence). Deletions cut 3 bases from V and 8 bases from J, with 13 bases between. CDR3 coding DNA: TGTGCCAGCAGTTTGCATGGACAGACCGAAAAACTGTTTTTT. Its protein product is CASSLHGQTEKLFF.

This clonotype appeared a few times. The rearrangement uses TRBV27 and TRBJ1-5; possibly TRBD1 for D (5 bases). Trimming removed 2 bases at V and 2 bases at J, with 10 bases between. This CDR3 is built from 15 residues. Germline V gives CDR1 MNHEY, CDR2 SMNVEV (reference sequence). The CDR3 spells CASSLAGYGNQPQHF. The CDR3 coding sequence is TGTGCCAGCAGTTTAGCAGGGTATGGCAATCAGCCCCAGCATTTT.

This clonotype occurred many times. The chain recombines TRBV28 with TRBJ2-1; no reliable D call. This CDR3 is built from 15 residues. The V and J ends lost 7 bases and 0 bases respectively, with 13 bases between them. Germline V gene data show CDR1 as MDHEN and CDR2 as SYDVKM. The CDR3 loop is CASTEDSRSYNEQFF. CDR3 bases: TGTGCCAGCACCGAAGACTCTCGCTCCTACAATGAGCAGTTCTTC.

V usage is TRBV7-9 and J usage is TRBJ2-3; 7 positions match TRBD2. The ends lost 1 base at V and 14 bases at J; junction bases unmatched: 9. The CDR3 consists of 13 residues. Germline values: CDR1 SEHNR, CDR2 FQNEAQ (reference sequence). The CDR3: CASSLGSQRERYF. In DNA, the CDR3 is TGTGCCAGCAGCTTAGGTTCCCAGCGGGAACGGTATTTT.

As concerns this clonotype: Being one base from a much bigger clone, this may be a read error. The genes are TRBV6-5 and TRBJ2-2, with 11 bases lining up with TRBD2. In germline, CDR1 is MNHEY, CDR2 SVGAGI. V lost 8 bases, J lost 6 bases, and 23 bases stayed unmatched. The CDR3 contains 20 residues. The DNA for the CDR3 is TGTGCCAGCCACATCTCAAACCTTTTGTTAGCGGGGGGGAATGCCGGGGAGCTGTTTTTT. Its protein product is CASHISNLLLAGGNAGELFF.

At least ten counts were recorded for this clonotype. V usage is TRBV30 and J usage is TRBJ2-7, with D perhaps TRBD1 (6 bases). Germline V lookup: CDR1 GTSNPN, CDR2 SVGIG (reference sequence). Between the trimmed V and J ends, which lost 3 bases and 3 bases, there was a span of 15 bases. The length of the CDR3 is 14 residues. The CDR3 region is CAWSRTALLYEQYF. The CDR3 nucleotides read TGTGCCTGGAGCCGGACAGCCCTACTCTACGAGCAGTACTTC.

This clonotype was counted between two and nine times. The CDR3 bases are TGCAGTGCTAGGTTGGAAAACTACGAGCAGTACTTC. It translates to CSARLENYEQYF. The chain combines TRBV20-1 with TRBJ2-7; D ambiguous. From germline, CDR1 is DFQATT and CDR2 SNEGSKA (reference sequence). The CDR3 spans 12 residues. The germline V and J ends were trimmed by 3 bases and 3 bases, with 9 bases remaining between them.

This clonotype was observed at least ten times. The chain recombines TRBV12-3 or TRBV12-4 with TRBJ1-1, with D hard to call. CDR3 size: 15 residues. Trimming took 6 bases from V and 1 from J, leaving 15 bases between them. CDR3 sequence reads: CASRGLGSSNTEAFF. CDR3 sequence (DNA): TGTGCCAGCAGAGGGCTAGGCAGTTCGAACACTGAAGCTTTCTTT.

This clonotype was recorded at least ten times. V usage is TRBV7-3 and J usage is TRBJ2-3, with 11 bases matching TRBD2. Germline CDR1 and CDR2: SGHTA and FQGTGA. J lost 6 bases, V lost 4 bases, and 3 bases had no gene match. The CDR3 contains 14 residues. In DNA, the CDR3 is TGTGCCAGCAGCTCACTAGCGGGAGAGGATACGCAGTATTTT. The encoded protein is CASSSLAGEDTQYF. Variable domain in full (rest from reference TRBV7-3 and TRBJ2-3): GAGVSQTPSNKVTEKGKYVELRCDPISGHTALYWYRQSLGQGPEFLIYFQGTGAADDSGLPNDRFFAVRPEGSVSTLKIQRTERGDSAVYLCASSSLAGEDTQYFGPGTRLTVL.

This clonotype was seen a handful of times. This chain links TRBV29-1 with TRBJ2-5; TRBD2 agrees at 10 bases. The germline gives CDR1 SQVTM, CDR2 ANQGSEA. This CDR3 contains 16 residues. Trimming took 3 bases from V and 5 from J; bases not matched to a gene: 12. The CDR3 DNA reads as TGCAGCGTTGATGCAGGCGGGCTAGCGGGAGATGAGACCCAGTACTTC. Translation: CSVDAGGLAGDETQYF.

V and J are TRBV19 and TRBJ2-2; D is undetermined. CDR1 is LNHDA and CDR2 is SQIVND in the germline V gene (reference sequence). CDR3 length: 13 amino acids. V was pared by 7 bases and J by 6 bases, with 12 bases between. CDR3 coding DNA: TGTGCCAGTACGATGGGGTCACCCGGGGAGCTGTTTTTT. Protein: CASTMGSPGELFF.

CDR3 nucleotides: TGTGCCGGGGGCCGTGATTCTACTAATGAAAAACTGTTTTTT. It translates to CAGGRDSTNEKLFF. The chain joins TRBV30 to TRBJ1-4; tentatively, D is TRBD1 (6 bases). V was shortened by 8 bases and J by 2 bases, with 15 bases between the two germline ends. Looked up from germline, CDR1 is GTSNPN and CDR2 is SVGIG (reference sequence). This CDR3 is 14 amino acids long.

This clonotype showed up many times. This chain joins TRBV5-4 and TRBJ1-1; possible D gene TRBD1, 6 bases. Germline CDR1 reads SGHNT; CDR2 reads YYREEE (reference sequence). This CDR3 contains 13 residues. Trimming stripped 4 bases from V and 9 bases from J, with 16 bases between. CDR3 region: CASSLAGGAKAFF. The CDR3 DNA sequence: TGTGCCAGCAGCCTCGCCGGGGGGGCAAAAGCTTTCTTT.

The V and J genes are TRBV19 and TRBJ1-1, with a weak D call TRBD1 (5 bases). The CDR3 runs 14 residues. The V and J ends lost 6 bases and 1 base respectively, with 12 bases between them. Germline-derived CDR1 and CDR2 are LNHDA and SQIVND (reference sequence). Here the CDR3 reads CASRMGGSNTEAFF. In DNA form, the CDR3 reads TGTGCCAGTAGGATGGGGGGGTCGAACACTGAAGCTTTCTTT.

The V and J genes are TRBV7-9 and TRBJ1-1, with D unresolved. V dropped 4 bases and J dropped 3 bases, with 12 bases sitting between them. Per germline, CDR1 SEHNR and CDR2 FQNEAQ (reference sequence). The CDR3 has 14 residues. The CDR3, as DNA: TGTGCCAGCAGCTACGAGGGCCCGGACACTGAAGCTTTCTTT. Translated, it gives CASSYEGPDTEAFF.

The sample holds many counts of this clonotype. The chain links TRBV7-9 to TRBJ2-5; possible D gene TRBD1, 6 bases. Trimming pared 1 base from V and 5 bases from J, leaving 14 bases between. From germline, CDR1 is SEHNR and CDR2 FQNEAQ (reference sequence). The CDR3 runs to 15 residues. CDR3 in DNA: TGTGCCAGCAGCTTAGTTCTGGGGGCCGGCGAGACCCAGTACTTC. Protein sequence: CASSLVLGAGETQYF.

There are a few counts of this clonotype. The rearrangement joins TRBV6-4 to TRBJ2-1, with a possible D match to TRBD2 (6 bases). Germline CDR1 and CDR2: MRHNA and SNTAGT. V was shortened by 5 bases and J by 4 bases, with 15 bases between the two germline ends. The CDR3 is made up of 15 amino acids. The chain's CDR3 is CASSPRDSGYNEQFF. In nucleotides, the CDR3 is TGTGCCAGCAGTCCACGAGATAGCGGTTACAATGAGCAGTTCTTC.

This chain joins TRBV9 and TRBJ2-5; D is perhaps TRBD2 (5 bases). V lost 0 bases and J lost 4, with 13 bases in between. The length of the CDR3 is 15 residues. Germline assignment: CDR1 SGDLS and CDR2 YYNGEE. Here the CDR3 reads CASSVAITGGETQYF. The DNA for the CDR3 is TGTGCCAGCAGCGTAGCTATAACCGGAGGAGAGACCCAGTACTTC. Supplemented by reference TRBV9 and TRBJ2-5, the full variable domain reads DSGVTQTPKHLITATGQRVTLRCSPRSGDLSVYWYQQSLDQGLQFLIQYYNGEERAKGNILERFSAQQFPDLHSELNLSSLELGDSALYFCASSVAITGGETQYFGPGTRLLVL.

This clonotype was detected once. An end of the junction differs from the germline gene, which may be a read error. The rearrangement links TRBV7-9 to TRBJ1-1, with a tentative D call TRBD1 (5 bases). The CDR3 sequence is 15 residues long. In germline, CDR1 is SEHNR, CDR2 FQNEAQ (reference sequence). CDR3 nucleotide sequence: TGTGCCAGCAGCGTCGTCGGAGGACTTGGGACTGCAGCTTTCTTT. Its protein is CASSVVGGLGTAAFF.

V gene TRBV29-1 combines with J gene TRBJ2-3; D is possibly TRBD1 or TRBD2 (6 bases each). The CDR3 totals 17 residues. Germline V CDR1 and CDR2: SQVTM, ANQGSEA. With 0 bases removed from V and 2 bases from J, the gap between germline ends came to 18 bases. CDR3 nucleotide sequence: TGCAGCGTTGAAGAAGGAGGCACCCCGGGGGCCACAGATACGCAGTATTTT. Its translation is CSVEEGGTPGATDTQYF.